This T cell receptor (beta chain) stems from a study of low-dose radiotherapy and immunotherapy resistance in tumors. Across the whole study: Doses of 0.5 Gy per fraction every 2 weeks, totaling 6.5 Gy, went to Cohort 1. Every six weeks patients received intravenous ipilimumab 1 mg/kg, and every two weeks they received intravenous nivolumab 240 mg.

The sample holds many counts of this clonotype. This CDR3 has 14 amino acids. Germline CDR1 reads MNHEY; CDR2 reads SVGEGT. The junction had 4 bases not matched to a gene; V was cut back by 6 bases and J by 2 bases. The time point denotes: after trial treatment. This sample's treatment: LDRT plus nivolumab, ipilimumab, low-dose cyclophosphamide and aspirin (RACIN trial). The donors' regimen was nivolumab, ipilimumab, aspirin, low-dose cyclophosphamide and low-dose radiotherapy. Covering alpha and beta chains, TRAV- and TRBV-specific primers were used for the first-strand cDNA. TCR amplification ran approximately 20 PCR cycles using constant-region and V-primer adapter primers. In TCRdb, the reads were re-called with MiXCR into one record per CDR3 protein. The table includes fewer than 110,000 distinct CDR3 sequences, roughly 20% detected once.

This sequence joins TRBV6-2 or TRBV6-3 and TRBJ1-1; the match to TRBD1 covers 9 bases. The sample in question was PBMCs, obtained after low-dose radiotherapy plus immunotherapy. The TCR sequence derives from a male donor with prostate cancer. As DNA, the CDR3 is TGTGCCAGCAGCCTGGGACAGGGTAACACTGAAGCTTTCTTT. Its translation: CASSLGQGNTEAFF.